Listed here is a single T cell receptor beta chain. Its antigen is not known. This record comes from a study of cytomegalovirus exposure and HLA in healthy donors. The CDR3 is 16 amino acids. The trim removed 6 bases at V and 3 bases at J, leaving 9 bases unmatched. Per germline, CDR1 MRHNA and CDR2 SNTAGT. Study-wide points: Overall, roughly 150 TCR beta chains were annotated as cytomegalovirus-associated. Rarity marked most TCR sequences, yet some public TCRs occurred in many donors. A highly shared variant cluster was judged a likely technical artifact.

The study ran its PCR with 60 Vbeta and 13 Jbeta primers. Only in-frame clones appear in the TCRdb table, and some are missing; sequencing was by immunoSEQ multiplex PCR. Of 150,000 to 200,000 clones in the sample, 68% were seen once. This TCR was sampled from a woman aged 18-35 years in good health and CMV-seropositive. Material for sequencing was PBMCs. The rearrangement joins TRBV6-4 to TRBJ2-1, with 9 bases that match TRBD1. As DNA, the CDR3 is TGTGCCAGCAGCCCTTCGGGACAGGGCGTCTACAATGAGCAGTTCTTC. Protein: CASSPSGQGVYNEQFF.